This record covers a single T cell receptor beta chain. Naive CD45RA+ and memory CD45RA-negative subsets were split from CD4+ cells. This sample is part of a study of shared clonotypes between healthy human individuals. V lost 6 bases and J lost 3; bases outside the gene matches: 10. Germline CDR1 and CDR2: MNHEY and SMNVEV (reference sequence). The CDR3 is 15 amino acids. The assay used deep level. In the study's own analysis: For the immunoSEQ data, sequences were junction-only without quality scores, so filtering differed. Clones were sequenced by immunoSEQ multiplex PCR, and TCRdb holds only the in-frame ones, with some missing. V and J calls and clone size follow that table, whereas D and trimming were derived from the DNA. The data contain under 2.5 million clones, less than 95% of them singletons.

The source material was naive CD4+ T cells from PBMCs. The subset is: CD45RA+ positively selected. The chain joins TRBV27 to TRBJ2-7; TRBD1 matches 8 bases. This TCR came from a man aged 18 to 29 in good health. Some clones in this sample may be carry-over from other donors' samples. The CDR3 DNA sequence: TGTGCCAGCAGCCGAGAGGGGACAGGCGACTACGAGCAGTACTTC. Translating gives CASSREGTGDYEQYF.